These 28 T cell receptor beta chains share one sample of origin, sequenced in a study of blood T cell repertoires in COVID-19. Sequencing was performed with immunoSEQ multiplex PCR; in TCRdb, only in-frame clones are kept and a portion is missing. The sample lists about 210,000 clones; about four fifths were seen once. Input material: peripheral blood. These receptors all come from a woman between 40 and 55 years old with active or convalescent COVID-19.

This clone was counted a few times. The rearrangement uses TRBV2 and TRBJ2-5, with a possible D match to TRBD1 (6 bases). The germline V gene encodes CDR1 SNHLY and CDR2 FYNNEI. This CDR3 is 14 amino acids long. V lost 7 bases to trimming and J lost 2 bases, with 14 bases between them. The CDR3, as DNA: TGTGCCAGCAAACTGACAGGAGGTCAAGAGACCCAGTACTTC. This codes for CASKLTGGQETQYF.

CDR3 amino acids: CASSQGGGRDEKLFF. The CDR3 region has the DNA TGTGCCAGCAGCCAAGGGGGGGGCAGGGATGAAAAACTGTTTTTT. The rearrangement uses TRBV4-2 and TRBJ1-4, with D possibly matching TRBD1 (6 bases). V dropped 1 base and J dropped 6 bases, with 12 bases sitting between them. The CDR3 is 15 amino acids. CDR1 and CDR2 (germline): LGHNA, YNFKEQ.

The CDR3 coding sequence is TGTGCCAGCAGCTTTGGGGGCGGGGGGAAAGAGACCCAGTACTTC. Translating gives CASSFGGGGKETQYF. The chain is built from TRBV5-4 and TRBJ2-5; 8 bases are a match to TRBD2. V lost 2 bases to trimming and J lost 3 bases; unmatched junction nucleotides: 6. Per germline, CDR1 SGHNT and CDR2 YYREEE (reference sequence). The CDR3 runs 15 residues.

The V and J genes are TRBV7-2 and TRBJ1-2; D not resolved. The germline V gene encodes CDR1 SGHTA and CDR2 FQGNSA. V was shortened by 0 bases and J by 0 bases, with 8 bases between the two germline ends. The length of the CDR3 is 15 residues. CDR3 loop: CASSLAPTANYGYTF. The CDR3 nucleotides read TGTGCCAGCAGCTTAGCGCCAACAGCTAACTATGGCTACACCTTC.

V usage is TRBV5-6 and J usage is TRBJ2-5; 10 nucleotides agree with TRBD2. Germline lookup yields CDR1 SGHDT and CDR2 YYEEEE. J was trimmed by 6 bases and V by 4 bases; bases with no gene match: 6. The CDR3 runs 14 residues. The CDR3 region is CASSRAGGTKTQYF. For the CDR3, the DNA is TGTGCCAGCAGCCGAGCGGGAGGGACGAAGACCCAGTACTTC.

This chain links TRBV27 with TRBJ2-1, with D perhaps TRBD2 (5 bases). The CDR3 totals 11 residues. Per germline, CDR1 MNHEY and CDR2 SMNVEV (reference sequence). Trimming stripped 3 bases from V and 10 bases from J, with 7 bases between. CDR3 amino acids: CASSFREEQFF. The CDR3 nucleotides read TGTGCCAGCAGTTTTAGGGAGGAGCAGTTCTTC.

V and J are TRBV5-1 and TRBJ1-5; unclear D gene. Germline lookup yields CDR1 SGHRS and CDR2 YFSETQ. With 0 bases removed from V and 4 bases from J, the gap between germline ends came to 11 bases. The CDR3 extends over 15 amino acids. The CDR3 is CASSLGETSNQPQHF. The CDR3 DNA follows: TGCGCCAGCAGCTTGGGGGAGACGTCTAATCAGCCCCAGCATTTT.

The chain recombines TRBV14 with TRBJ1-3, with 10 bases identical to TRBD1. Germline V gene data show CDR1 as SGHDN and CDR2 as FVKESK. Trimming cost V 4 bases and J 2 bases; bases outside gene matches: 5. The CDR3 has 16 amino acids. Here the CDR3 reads CASSRRQGATGNTIYF. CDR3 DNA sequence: TGTGCCAGCAGCCGGAGACAGGGGGCAACTGGAAACACCATATATTTT.

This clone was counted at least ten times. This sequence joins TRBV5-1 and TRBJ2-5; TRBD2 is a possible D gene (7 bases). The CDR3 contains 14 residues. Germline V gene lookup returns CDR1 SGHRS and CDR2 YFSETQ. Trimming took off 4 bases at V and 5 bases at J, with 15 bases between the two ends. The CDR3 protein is CASSPGGPGETQYF. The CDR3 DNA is TGCGCCAGCAGCCCCGGGGGGCCGGGTGAGACCCAGTACTTC.

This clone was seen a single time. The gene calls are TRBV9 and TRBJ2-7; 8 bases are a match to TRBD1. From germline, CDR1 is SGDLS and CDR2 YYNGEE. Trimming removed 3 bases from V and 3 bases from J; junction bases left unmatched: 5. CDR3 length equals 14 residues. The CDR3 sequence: CASSGRTGSYEQYF. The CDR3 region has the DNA TGTGCCAGCAGCGGAAGGACAGGGAGCTACGAGCAGTACTTC.

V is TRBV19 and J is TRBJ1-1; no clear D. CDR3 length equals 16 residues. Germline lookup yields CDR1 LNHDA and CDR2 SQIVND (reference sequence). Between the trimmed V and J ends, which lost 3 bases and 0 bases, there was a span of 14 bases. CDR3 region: CASSISLWSLNTEAFF. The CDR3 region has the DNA TGTGCCAGTAGTATCAGTCTTTGGAGTTTGAACACTGAAGCTTTCTTT.

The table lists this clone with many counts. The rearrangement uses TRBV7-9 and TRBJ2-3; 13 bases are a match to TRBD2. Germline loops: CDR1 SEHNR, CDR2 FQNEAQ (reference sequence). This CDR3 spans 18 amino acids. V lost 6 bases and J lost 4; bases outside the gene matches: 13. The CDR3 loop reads CASSPGTSGDLWADTQYF. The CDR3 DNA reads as TGTGCCAGCAGTCCCGGGACTAGCGGGGATCTTTGGGCAGATACGCAGTATTTT.

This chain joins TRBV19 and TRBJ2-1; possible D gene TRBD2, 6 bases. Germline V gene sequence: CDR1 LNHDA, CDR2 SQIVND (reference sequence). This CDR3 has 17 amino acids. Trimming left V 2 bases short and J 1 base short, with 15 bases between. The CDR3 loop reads CASSIPRLDGSYNEQFF. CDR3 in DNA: TGTGCCAGTAGTATACCTCGACTAGATGGGTCCTACAATGAGCAGTTCTTC.

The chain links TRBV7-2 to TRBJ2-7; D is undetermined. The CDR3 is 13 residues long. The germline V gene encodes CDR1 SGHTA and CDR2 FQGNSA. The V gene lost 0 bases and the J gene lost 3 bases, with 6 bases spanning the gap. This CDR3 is CASSLATGYEQYF. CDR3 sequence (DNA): TGTGCCAGCAGCTTAGCGACGGGCTACGAGCAGTACTTC.

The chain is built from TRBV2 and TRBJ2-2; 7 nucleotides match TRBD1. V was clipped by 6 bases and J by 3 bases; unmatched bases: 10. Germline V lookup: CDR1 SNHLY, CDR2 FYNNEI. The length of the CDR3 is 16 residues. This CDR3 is CASSDGGQAYTGELFF. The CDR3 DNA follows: TGTGCCAGCAGCGACGGAGGACAGGCCTACACCGGGGAGCTGTTTTTT.

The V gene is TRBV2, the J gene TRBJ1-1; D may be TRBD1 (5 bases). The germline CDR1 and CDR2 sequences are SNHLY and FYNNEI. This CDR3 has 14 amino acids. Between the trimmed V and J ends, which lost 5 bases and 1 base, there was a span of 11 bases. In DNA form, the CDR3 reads TGTGCCAGCAGTAAGACAGATCCGAACACTGAAGCTTTCTTT. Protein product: CASSKTDPNTEAFF.

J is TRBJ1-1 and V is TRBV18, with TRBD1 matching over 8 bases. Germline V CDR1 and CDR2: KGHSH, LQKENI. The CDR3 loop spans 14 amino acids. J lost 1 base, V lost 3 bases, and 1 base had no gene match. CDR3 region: CASSPDRANTEAFF. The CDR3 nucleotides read TGTGCCAGCTCACCGGACAGGGCGAACACTGAAGCTTTCTTT.

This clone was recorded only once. For the CDR3, the DNA is TGTGCCAGCACCATGACAGGGGATGTGGGTCAGCCCCAGCATTTT. Its protein product is CASTMTGDVGQPQHF. V and J are TRBV6-5 and TRBJ1-5; 8 bases align to TRBD1. CDR1 and CDR2 (germline): MNHEY, SVGAGI. The CDR3 has 15 amino acids. V lost 7 bases, J lost 6 bases, and 11 bases stayed unmatched.

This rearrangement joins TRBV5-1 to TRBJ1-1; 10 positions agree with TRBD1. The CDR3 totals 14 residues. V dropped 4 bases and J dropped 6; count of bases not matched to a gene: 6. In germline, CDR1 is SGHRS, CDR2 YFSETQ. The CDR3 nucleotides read TGCGCCAGCAGCGCGGGACAGGGGCTAGCTGAAGCTTTCTTT. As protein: CASSAGQGLAEAFF.

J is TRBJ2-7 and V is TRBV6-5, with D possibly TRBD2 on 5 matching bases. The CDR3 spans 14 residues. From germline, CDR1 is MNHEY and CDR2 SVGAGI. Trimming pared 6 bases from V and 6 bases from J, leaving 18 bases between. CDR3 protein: CASSPRGLTGEQYF. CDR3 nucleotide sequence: TGTGCCAGCAGCCCACGGGGTCTCACCGGCGAGCAGTACTTC.

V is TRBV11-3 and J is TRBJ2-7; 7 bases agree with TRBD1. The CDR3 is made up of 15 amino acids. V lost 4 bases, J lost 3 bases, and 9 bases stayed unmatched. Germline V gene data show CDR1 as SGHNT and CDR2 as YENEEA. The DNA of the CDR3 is TGTGCCAGCAGCTCCCGGGGACAGTCGCTCTACGAGCAGTACTTC. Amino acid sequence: CASSSRGQSLYEQYF.

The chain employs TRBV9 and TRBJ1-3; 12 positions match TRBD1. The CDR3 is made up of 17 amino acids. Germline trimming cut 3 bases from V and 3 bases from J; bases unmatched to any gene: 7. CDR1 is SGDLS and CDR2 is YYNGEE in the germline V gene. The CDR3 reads CASSAPGTGGFGNTIYF. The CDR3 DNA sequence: TGTGCCAGCAGCGCCCCCGGGACAGGGGGCTTTGGAAACACCATATATTTT.

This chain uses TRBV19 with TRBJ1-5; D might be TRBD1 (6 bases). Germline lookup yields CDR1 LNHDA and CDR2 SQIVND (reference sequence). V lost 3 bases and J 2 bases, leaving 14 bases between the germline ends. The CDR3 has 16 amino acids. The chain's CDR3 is CASSMTTGTGNQPQHF. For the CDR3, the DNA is TGTGCCAGTAGTATGACGACAGGTACGGGCAATCAGCCCCAGCATTTT.

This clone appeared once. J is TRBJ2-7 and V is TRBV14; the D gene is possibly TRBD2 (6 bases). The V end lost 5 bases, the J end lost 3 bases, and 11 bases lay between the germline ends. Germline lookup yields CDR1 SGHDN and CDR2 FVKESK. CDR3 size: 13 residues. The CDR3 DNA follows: TGTGCCAGCAGCACGGGACTCCTCTACGAGCAGTACTTC. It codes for CASSTGLLYEQYF.

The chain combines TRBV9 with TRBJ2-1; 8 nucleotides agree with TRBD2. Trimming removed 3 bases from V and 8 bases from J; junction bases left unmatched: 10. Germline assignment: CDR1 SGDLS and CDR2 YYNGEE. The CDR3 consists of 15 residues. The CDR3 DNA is TGTGCCAGCAGCGCGAGGACTAGCTCGAAGGATGAGCAGTTCTTC. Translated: CASSARTSSKDEQFF.

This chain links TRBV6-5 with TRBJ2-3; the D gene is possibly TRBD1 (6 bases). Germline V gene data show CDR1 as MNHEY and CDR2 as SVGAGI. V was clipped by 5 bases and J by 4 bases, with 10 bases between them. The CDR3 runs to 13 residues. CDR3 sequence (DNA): TGTGCCAGCAGTACAGGGTACCCAGATACGCAGTATTTT. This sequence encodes CASSTGYPDTQYF.

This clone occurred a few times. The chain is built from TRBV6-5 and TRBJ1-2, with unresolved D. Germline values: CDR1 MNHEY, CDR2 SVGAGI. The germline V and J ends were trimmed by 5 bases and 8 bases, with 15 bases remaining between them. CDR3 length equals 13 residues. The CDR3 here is CASSPTESGGYTF. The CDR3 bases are TGTGCCAGCAGTCCAACCGAAAGCGGCGGCTACACCTTC.

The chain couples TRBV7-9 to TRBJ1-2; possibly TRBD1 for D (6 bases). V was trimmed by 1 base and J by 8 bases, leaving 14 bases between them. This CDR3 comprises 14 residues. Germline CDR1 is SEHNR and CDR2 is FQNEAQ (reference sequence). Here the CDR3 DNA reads TGTGCCAGCAGCTTAGAACAGGGAGTAGGCGGCTACACCTTC. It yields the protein CASSLEQGVGGYTF.